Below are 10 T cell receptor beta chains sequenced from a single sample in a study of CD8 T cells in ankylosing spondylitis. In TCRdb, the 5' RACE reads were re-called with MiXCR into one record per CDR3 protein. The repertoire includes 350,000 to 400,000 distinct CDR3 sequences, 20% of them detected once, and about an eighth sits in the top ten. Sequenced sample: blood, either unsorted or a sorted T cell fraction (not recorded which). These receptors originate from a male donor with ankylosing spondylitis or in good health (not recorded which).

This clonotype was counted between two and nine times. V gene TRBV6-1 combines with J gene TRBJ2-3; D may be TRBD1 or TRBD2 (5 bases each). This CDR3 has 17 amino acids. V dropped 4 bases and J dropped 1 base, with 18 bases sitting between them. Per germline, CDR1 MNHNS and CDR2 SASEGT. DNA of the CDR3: TGTGCCAGCAGTGCCCCAAGGGGAGTATTCGGCACAGATACGCAGTATTTT. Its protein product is CASSAPRGVFGTDTQYF.

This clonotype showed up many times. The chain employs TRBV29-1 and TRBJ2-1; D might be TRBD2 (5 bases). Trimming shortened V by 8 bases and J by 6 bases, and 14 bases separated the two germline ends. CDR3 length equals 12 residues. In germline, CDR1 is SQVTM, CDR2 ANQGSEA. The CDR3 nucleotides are TGCAGCCCTGTAGTAGGGAGCAATGAGCAGTTCTTC. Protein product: CSPVVGSNEQFF.

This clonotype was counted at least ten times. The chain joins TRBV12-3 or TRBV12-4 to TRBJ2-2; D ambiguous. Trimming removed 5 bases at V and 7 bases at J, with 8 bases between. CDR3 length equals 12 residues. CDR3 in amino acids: CASSPRSGELFF. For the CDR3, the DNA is TGTGCCAGCAGTCCGAGGAGCGGGGAGCTGTTTTTT.

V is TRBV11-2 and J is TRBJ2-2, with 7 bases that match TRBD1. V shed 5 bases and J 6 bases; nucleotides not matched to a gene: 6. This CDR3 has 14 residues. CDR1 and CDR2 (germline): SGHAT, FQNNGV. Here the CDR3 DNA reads TGTGCCAGCAGCCAGGGACAGTTACCCGGGGAGCTGTTTTTT. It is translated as CASSQGQLPGELFF.

This CDR3 reads CSARAYEQYF. DNA for the CDR3: TGCAGTGCTAGAGCCTACGAGCAGTACTTC. The chain joins TRBV20-1 to TRBJ2-7; D uncertain. CDR3 length: 10 residues. CDR1 and CDR2 from the germline V gene are DFQATT and SNEGSKA (reference sequence). V was clipped by 1 base and J by 2 bases, with 0 bases between them.

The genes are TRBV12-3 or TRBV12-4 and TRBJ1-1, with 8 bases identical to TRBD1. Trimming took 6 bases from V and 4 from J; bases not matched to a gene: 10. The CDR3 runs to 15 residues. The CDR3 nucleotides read TGTGCCAGCAGCGACCTCACAGGGGGGGGCACTGAAGCTTTCTTT. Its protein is CASSDLTGGGTEAFF.

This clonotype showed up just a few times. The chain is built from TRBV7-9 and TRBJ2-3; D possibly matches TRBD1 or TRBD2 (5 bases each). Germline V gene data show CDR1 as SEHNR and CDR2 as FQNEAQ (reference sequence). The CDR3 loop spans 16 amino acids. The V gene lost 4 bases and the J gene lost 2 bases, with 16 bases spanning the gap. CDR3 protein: CASSSPSGPDTDTQYF. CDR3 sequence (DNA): TGTGCCAGCAGCTCCCCTTCGGGGCCGGACACAGATACGCAGTATTTT.

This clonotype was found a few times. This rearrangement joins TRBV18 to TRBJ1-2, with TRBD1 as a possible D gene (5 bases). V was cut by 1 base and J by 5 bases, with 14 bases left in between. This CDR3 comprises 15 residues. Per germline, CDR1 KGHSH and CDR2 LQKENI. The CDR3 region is CASSPLDRDLYGYTF. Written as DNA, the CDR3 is TGTGCCAGCTCACCACTGGATAGGGACCTATATGGCTACACCTTC.

CDR3 residues: CASSLDTGRGYTF. For the CDR3, the DNA is TGCGCCAGCAGCTTGGATACAGGGCGAGGCTACACCTTC. The chain has TRBV5-1 and TRBJ1-2, with a weak D call TRBD1 (6 bases). Germline V lookup: CDR1 SGHRS, CDR2 YFSETQ. The germline V and J ends were trimmed by 0 bases and 8 bases, with 11 bases remaining between them. The CDR3 is 13 residues long.

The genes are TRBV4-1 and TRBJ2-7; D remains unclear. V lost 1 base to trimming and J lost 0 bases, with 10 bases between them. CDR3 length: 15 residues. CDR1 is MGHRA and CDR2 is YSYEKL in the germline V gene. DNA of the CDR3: TGCGCCAGCAGCCAAGCTTTCAGTAGCTCCTACGAGCAGTACTTC. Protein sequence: CASSQAFSSSYEQYF.